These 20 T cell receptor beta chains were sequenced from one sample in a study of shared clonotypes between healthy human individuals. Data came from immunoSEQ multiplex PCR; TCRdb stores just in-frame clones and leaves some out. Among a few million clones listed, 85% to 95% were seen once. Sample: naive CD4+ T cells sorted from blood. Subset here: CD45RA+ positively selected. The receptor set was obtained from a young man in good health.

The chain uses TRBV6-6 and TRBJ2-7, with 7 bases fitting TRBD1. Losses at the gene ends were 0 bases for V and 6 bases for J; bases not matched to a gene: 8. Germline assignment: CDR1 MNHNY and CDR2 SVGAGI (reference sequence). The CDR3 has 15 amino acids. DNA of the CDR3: TGTGCCAGCAGTTACTCGAGACAGGGAGAAGGCGAGCAGTACTTC. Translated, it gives CASSYSRQGEGEQYF.

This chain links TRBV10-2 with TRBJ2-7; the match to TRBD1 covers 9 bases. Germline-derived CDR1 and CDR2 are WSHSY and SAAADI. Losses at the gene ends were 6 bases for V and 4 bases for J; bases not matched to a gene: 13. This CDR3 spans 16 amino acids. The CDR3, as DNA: TGCGCCAGCAGCGATGCAACCGGGACAGGGAGGTACGAGCAGTACTTC. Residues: CASSDATGTGRYEQYF.

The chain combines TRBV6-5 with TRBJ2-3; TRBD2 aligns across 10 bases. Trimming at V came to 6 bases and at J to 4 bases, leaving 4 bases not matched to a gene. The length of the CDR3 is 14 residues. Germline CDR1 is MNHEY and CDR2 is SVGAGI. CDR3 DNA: TGTGCCAGCAGGGCTAGCGGGAGCTCAGATACGCAGTATTTT. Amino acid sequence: CASRASGSSDTQYF.

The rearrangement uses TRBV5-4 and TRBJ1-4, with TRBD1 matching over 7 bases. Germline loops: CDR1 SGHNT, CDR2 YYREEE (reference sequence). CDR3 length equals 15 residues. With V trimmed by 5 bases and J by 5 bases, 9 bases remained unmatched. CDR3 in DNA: TGTGCCAGCAGTACGTCCGGGACAGTGAATGAAAAACTGTTTTTT. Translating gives CASSTSGTVNEKLFF.

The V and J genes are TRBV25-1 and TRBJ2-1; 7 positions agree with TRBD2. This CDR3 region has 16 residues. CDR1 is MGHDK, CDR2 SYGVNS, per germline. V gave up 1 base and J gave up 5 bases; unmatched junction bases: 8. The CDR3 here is CASSESGPGRDNEQFF. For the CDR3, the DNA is TGTGCCAGCAGTGAATCTGGACCAGGGAGGGACAATGAGCAGTTCTTC.

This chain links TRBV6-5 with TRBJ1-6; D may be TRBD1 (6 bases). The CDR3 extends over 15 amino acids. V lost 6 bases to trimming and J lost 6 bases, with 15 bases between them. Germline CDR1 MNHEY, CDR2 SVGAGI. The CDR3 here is CASRPLLGGNSPLHF. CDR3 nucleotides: TGTGCCAGCAGGCCCCTTCTAGGGGGTAATTCACCCCTCCACTTT.

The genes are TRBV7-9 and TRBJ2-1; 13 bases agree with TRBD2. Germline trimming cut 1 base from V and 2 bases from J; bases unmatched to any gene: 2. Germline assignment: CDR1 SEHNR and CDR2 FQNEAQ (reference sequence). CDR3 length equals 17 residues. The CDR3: CASSLGGTSGAYNEQFF. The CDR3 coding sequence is TGTGCCAGCAGCTTAGGGGGGACTAGCGGGGCCTACAATGAGCAGTTCTTC.

CDR3 coding DNA: TGTGCCAGCAGGAAAGGATCCATGAACACTGAAGCTTTCTTT. This sequence encodes CASRKGSMNTEAFF. The chain couples TRBV7-9 to TRBJ1-1; no definite D call. With 6 bases removed from V and 0 bases from J, the gap between germline ends came to 11 bases. Germline V lookup: CDR1 SEHNR, CDR2 FQNEAQ (reference sequence). This CDR3 region has 14 residues.

The CDR3 loop is CASSYGGKTSSGANVLTF. CDR3 coding DNA: TGTGCCAGCAGCTACGGCGGGAAGACATCCTCTGGGGCCAACGTCCTGACTTTC. This chain joins TRBV11-2 and TRBJ2-6; D may be TRBD2 (6 bases). V lost 4 bases and J lost 0, with 16 bases in between. The CDR3 totals 18 residues. Germline V gene lookup returns CDR1 SGHAT and CDR2 FQNNGV.

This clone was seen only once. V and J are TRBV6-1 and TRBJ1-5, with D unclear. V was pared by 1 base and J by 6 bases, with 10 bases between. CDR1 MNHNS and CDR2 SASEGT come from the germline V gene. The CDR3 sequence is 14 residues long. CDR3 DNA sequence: TGTGCCAGCAGTGAAGTCCATACAACTCAGCCCCAGCATTTT. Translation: CASSEVHTTQPQHF.

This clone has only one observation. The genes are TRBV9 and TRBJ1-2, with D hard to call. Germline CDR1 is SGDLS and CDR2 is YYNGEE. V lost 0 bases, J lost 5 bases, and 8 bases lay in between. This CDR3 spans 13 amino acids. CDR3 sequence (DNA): TGTGCCAGCAGCGTAGTGGTAGGGTATGGCTACACCTTC. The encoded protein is CASSVVVGYGYTF. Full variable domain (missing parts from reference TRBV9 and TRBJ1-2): DSGVTQTPKHLITATGQRVTLRCSPRSGDLSVYWYQQSLDQGLQFLIQYYNGEERAKGNILERFSAQQFPDLHSELNLSSLELGDSALYFCASSVVVGYGYTFGSGTRLTVV.

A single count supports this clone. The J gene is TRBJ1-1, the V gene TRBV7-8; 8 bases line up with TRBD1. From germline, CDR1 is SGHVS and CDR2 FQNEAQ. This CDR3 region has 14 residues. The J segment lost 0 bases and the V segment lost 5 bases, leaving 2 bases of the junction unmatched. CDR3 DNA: TGTGCCAGCAGCCCGGACAGGGTGAACACTGAAGCTTTCTTT. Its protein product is CASSPDRVNTEAFF.

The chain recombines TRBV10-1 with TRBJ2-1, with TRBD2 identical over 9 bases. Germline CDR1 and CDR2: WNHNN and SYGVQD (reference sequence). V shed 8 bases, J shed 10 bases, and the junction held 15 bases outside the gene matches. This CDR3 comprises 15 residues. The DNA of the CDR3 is TGCGCCAGCTCCTCGTCGGGACTAGCACTTCGAGAGCAGTTCTTC. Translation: CASSSSGLALREQFF.

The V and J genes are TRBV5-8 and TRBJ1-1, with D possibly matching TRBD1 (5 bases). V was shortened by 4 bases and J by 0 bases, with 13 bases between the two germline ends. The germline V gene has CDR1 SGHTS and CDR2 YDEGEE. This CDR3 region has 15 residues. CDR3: CASSMAGTVNTEAFF. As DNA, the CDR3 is TGTGCCAGCAGCATGGCCGGGACGGTGAACACTGAAGCTTTCTTT. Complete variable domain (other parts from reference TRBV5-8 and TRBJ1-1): EAGVTQSPTHLIKTRGQQATLRCSPISGHTSVYWYQQALGLGLQFLLWYDEGEERNRGNFPPRFSGRQFPNYSSELNVNALELEDSALYLCASSMAGTVNTEAFFGQGTRLTVV.

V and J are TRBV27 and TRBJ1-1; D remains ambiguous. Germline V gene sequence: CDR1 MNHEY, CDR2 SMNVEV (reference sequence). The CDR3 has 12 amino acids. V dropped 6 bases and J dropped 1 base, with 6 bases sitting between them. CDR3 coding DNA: TGTGCCAGCAGATGGGGGAACACTGAAGCTTTCTTT. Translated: CASRWGNTEAFF.

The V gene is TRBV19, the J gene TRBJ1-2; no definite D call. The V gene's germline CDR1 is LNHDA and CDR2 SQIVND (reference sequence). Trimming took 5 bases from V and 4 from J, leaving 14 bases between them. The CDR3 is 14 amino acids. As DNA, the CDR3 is TGTGCCAGTAGTCGAGGCAATTTGGCCTATGGCTACACCTTC. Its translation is CASSRGNLAYGYTF. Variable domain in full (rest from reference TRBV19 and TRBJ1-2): DGGITQSPKYLFRKEGQNVTLSCEQNLNHDAMYWYRQDPGQGLRLIYYSQIVNDFQKGDIAEGYSVSREKKESFPLTVTSAQKNPTAFYLCASSRGNLAYGYTFGSGTRLTVV.

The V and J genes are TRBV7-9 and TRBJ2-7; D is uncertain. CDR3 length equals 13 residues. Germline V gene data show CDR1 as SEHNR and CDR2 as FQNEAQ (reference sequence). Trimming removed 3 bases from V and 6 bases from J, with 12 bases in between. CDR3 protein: CASSFTGPSEQYF. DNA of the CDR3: TGTGCCAGCAGCTTCACGGGCCCGTCCGAGCAGTACTTC.

In DNA, the CDR3 is TGTGCCAGCAGCTCCGGGACTAGCGGGGGGCCCTTTTTGGCCCAGTACTTC. It encodes CASSSGTSGGPFLAQYF. The rearrangement uses TRBV11-2 and TRBJ2-5, with 15 bases lining up with TRBD2. The CDR3 consists of 17 residues. Germline V CDR1 and CDR2: SGHAT, FQNNGV. V was clipped by 4 bases and J by 9 bases; unmatched bases: 12.

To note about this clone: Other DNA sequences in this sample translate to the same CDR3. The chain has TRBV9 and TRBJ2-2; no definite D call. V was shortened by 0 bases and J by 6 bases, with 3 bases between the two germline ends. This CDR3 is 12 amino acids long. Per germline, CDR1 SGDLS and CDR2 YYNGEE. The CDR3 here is CASSVGSGELFF. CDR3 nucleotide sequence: TGTGCCAGCAGCGTAGGCTCCGGGGAGCTGTTTTTT.

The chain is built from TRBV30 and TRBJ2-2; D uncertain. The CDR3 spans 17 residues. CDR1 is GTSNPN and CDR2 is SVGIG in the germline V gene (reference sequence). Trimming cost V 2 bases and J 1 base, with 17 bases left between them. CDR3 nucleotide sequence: TGTGCCTGGAGTCTCGGACGGAGTAACTTGAACACCGGGGAGCTGTTTTTT. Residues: CAWSLGRSNLNTGELFF.